These 18 T cell receptor beta chains originate from one sample sequenced in a study of blood T cell repertoires in COVID-19. Repertoires were generated with immunoSEQ multiplex PCR, while TCRdb's copy carries only in-frame clones and drops some. Among more than 150,000 clones listed, around 90% were seen once. Sequenced material: peripheral blood. All receptors derive from a man aged 55-75 years with acute or convalescent COVID-19.

The chain links TRBV19 to TRBJ1-5, with D tentatively TRBD1 (6 bases). This CDR3 is 17 amino acids long. From germline, CDR1 is LNHDA and CDR2 SQIVND (reference sequence). Deletions cut 3 bases from V and 0 bases from J, with 15 bases between. CDR3 coding DNA: TGTGCCAGTAGTATCTTAGGGGGATTTTATAGCAATCAGCCCCAGCATTTT. Amino acid sequence: CASSILGGFYSNQPQHF. Filled out from reference TRBV19 and TRBJ1-5, the complete variable domain reads DGGITQSPKYLFRKEGQNVTLSCEQNLNHDAMYWYRQDPGQGLRLIYYSQIVNDFQKGDIAEGYSVSREKKESFPLTVTSAQKNPTAFYLCASSILGGFYSNQPQHFGDGTRLSIL.

J is TRBJ1-5 and V is TRBV7-2, with TRBD1 as a possible D gene (5 bases). This CDR3 has 15 amino acids. Between the trimmed V and J ends, which lost 2 bases and 1 base, there was a span of 9 bases. Germline V lookup: CDR1 SGHTA, CDR2 FQGNSA. This CDR3 is CASSLFGGSNQPQHF. CDR3 nucleotide sequence: TGTGCCAGCAGCTTATTCGGGGGAAGCAATCAGCCCCAGCATTTT.

A single count supports this clone. The rearrangement links TRBV4-1 to TRBJ1-1; maybe TRBD1 (5 bases). Germline lookup yields CDR1 MGHRA and CDR2 YSYEKL. Trimming removed 1 base at V and 1 base at J, with 7 bases between. The length of the CDR3 is 14 residues. The CDR3 DNA reads TGCGCCAGCAGCCAAGTGGGGGGGAACACTGAAGCTTTCTTT. Encoded protein: CASSQVGGNTEAFF.

This clone was seen once. V usage is TRBV19 and J usage is TRBJ1-4; D remains unclear. Trimming took off 4 bases at V and 8 bases at J, with 23 bases between the two ends. Germline CDR1 and CDR2: LNHDA and SQIVND (reference sequence). The CDR3 totals 17 residues. CDR3 loop: CASSRRSGTQQPEKLFF. The CDR3 DNA reads as TGTGCCAGTAGTAGGAGGAGCGGAACCCAACAACCAGAAAAACTGTTTTTT.

This chain connects TRBV7-9 to TRBJ1-4; D is possibly TRBD1 (6 bases). CDR1 and CDR2 (germline): SEHNR, FQNEAQ (reference sequence). The CDR3 consists of 14 residues. V was pared by 3 bases and J by 6 bases, with 11 bases between. CDR3 nucleotides: TGTGCCAGCAGCTTCTTTGGGGGCGATGAAAAACTGTTTTTT. Translated: CASSFFGGDEKLFF.

This sequence joins TRBV11-2 and TRBJ1-2; 10 bases fit TRBD1. CDR3 length: 15 amino acids. Trimming removed 5 bases from V and 8 bases from J; junction bases left unmatched: 11. Germline V gives CDR1 SGHAT, CDR2 FQNNGV. The CDR3 bases are TGTGCCAGCAGCCCCTTAAGACAGGGGGCATGGGGCTACACCTTC. The encoded protein is CASSPLRQGAWGYTF.

The genes are TRBV19 and TRBJ2-4; 15 positions agree with TRBD2. With 3 bases clipped from V and 5 bases from J, the junction kept 2 bases outside the gene matches. Germline values: CDR1 LNHDA, CDR2 SQIVND (reference sequence). CDR3 length: 16 residues. This chain's CDR3 is CASSIGTSGGQNIQYF. CDR3 DNA sequence: TGTGCCAGTAGTATTGGGACTAGCGGGGGGCAAAACATTCAGTACTTC.

V gene TRBV19 combines with J gene TRBJ2-1, with 11 bases that match TRBD1. V lost 5 bases and J lost 2; bases outside the gene matches: 14. Germline values: CDR1 LNHDA, CDR2 SQIVND (reference sequence). The CDR3 is 19 residues long. In nucleotides, the CDR3 is TGTGCCAGTAGTTCCCGTGGACAGGGGGCGATAATTACCTACAATGAGCAGTTCTTC. Translated, it gives CASSSRGQGAIITYNEQFF.

This clone came up once. CDR3 nucleotide sequence: TGTGCCAGCAGTTACAGCTGGGACAGTCTAGACTATGGCTACACCTTC. It specifies CASSYSWDSLDYGYTF. The rearrangement links TRBV6-6 to TRBJ1-2, with 7 bases that match TRBD1. The germline V gene encodes CDR1 MNHNY and CDR2 SVGAGI (reference sequence). The CDR3 sequence is 16 residues long. The V segment lost 2 bases and the J segment 3 bases; nucleotides outside the gene matches: 9.

The chain has TRBV3-1 (or the pseudogene TRBV3-2) and TRBJ2-1; TRBD2 is a possible D gene (6 bases). Germline CDR1 and CDR2: LGHDT and YNNKEL (reference sequence). The CDR3 contains 16 residues. Between the trimmed V and J ends, which lost 5 bases and 7 bases, there was a span of 21 bases. CDR3 nucleotides: TGTGCCAGCAGCGCTGTTCGGGGCGGGGCGATGAATGAGCAGTTCTTC. This translates into CASSAVRGGAMNEQFF.

The chain combines TRBV5-6 with TRBJ1-2; maybe TRBD1 (5 bases). Germline CDR1 SGHDT, CDR2 YYEEEE. This CDR3 region has 14 residues. Trimming removed 0 bases from V and 6 bases from J, with 12 bases in between. CDR3 nucleotides: TGTGCCAGCAGCTTGGGTATTGGAGGGGATGGCTACACCTTC. Translation: CASSLGIGGDGYTF.

As regards this clone: Other DNA sequences in the sample encode the same CDR3. This chain joins TRBV12-3 or TRBV12-4 and TRBJ1-2; 7 nucleotides align to TRBD1. This CDR3 contains 12 residues. With 4 bases clipped from V and 5 bases from J, the junction kept 1 base outside the gene matches. Here the CDR3 reads CASSSGGYGYTF. CDR3 nucleotide sequence: TGTGCCAGCAGTTCAGGGGGGTATGGCTACACCTTC.

The gene calls are TRBV3-1 (or the pseudogene TRBV3-2) and TRBJ2-7; the D gene is possibly TRBD1 (5 bases). Germline CDR1 is LGHDT and CDR2 is YNNKEL (reference sequence). V dropped 8 bases and J dropped 2 bases, with 13 bases sitting between them. The CDR3 spans 13 residues. CDR3 in amino acids: CASSRGTTYEQYF. CDR3 coding DNA: TGTGCCAGCTCAAGGGGCACGACCTACGAGCAGTACTTC.

V is TRBV6-5 and J is TRBJ2-1, with a possible D match to TRBD2 (5 bases). From germline, CDR1 is MNHEY and CDR2 SVGAGI. V was clipped by 2 bases and J by 8 bases, with 10 bases between them. The CDR3 sequence is 13 residues long. Written as DNA, the CDR3 is TGTGCCAGCAGTTACCTAGCAATGGATGAGCAGTTCTTC. This gives the protein CASSYLAMDEQFF.

The chain links TRBV5-4 to TRBJ2-5; 11 bases are shared with TRBD2. J gave up 6 bases and V 0 bases, and 7 bases lay outside the gene matches. The CDR3 covers 16 residues. CDR1 is SGHNT, CDR2 YYREEE, per germline (reference sequence). The CDR3 is CASSLGSTSGAKTQYF. The CDR3 DNA follows: TGTGCCAGCAGCTTGGGGTCGACTAGCGGGGCGAAGACCCAGTACTTC.

The gene calls are TRBV18 and TRBJ2-4, with 9 bases aligning to TRBD1. This CDR3 has 19 residues. Unmatched junction bases numbered 13, after V lost 4 bases and J lost 0 bases. The germline gives CDR1 KGHSH, CDR2 LQKENI. The CDR3 region has the DNA TGTGCCAGCTCACGTGACAGGGGGGGCAACTCGATAGCCAAAAACATTCAGTACTTC. Its protein product is CASSRDRGGNSIAKNIQYF.

V gene TRBV19 combines with J gene TRBJ2-3; 9 bases agree with TRBD1. Germline values: CDR1 LNHDA, CDR2 SQIVND (reference sequence). The CDR3 consists of 15 residues. Trimming removed 3 bases from V and 7 bases from J; junction bases left unmatched: 8. This CDR3 is CASSITQGALNTQYF. CDR3 coding DNA: TGTGCCAGTAGTATTACACAGGGGGCTTTGAATACGCAGTATTTT.

A single count supports this clone. This chain links TRBV7-8 with TRBJ1-5; D may be TRBD1 (6 bases). V was clipped by 3 bases and J by 2 bases, with 17 bases between them. CDR1 and CDR2 (germline): SGHVS, FQNEAQ. The CDR3 totals 17 residues. The DNA for the CDR3 is TGTGCCAGCAGCTTGTTTGCGGGGGCTGGGGGCAATCAGCCCCAGCATTTT. Translation gives CASSLFAGAGGNQPQHF.